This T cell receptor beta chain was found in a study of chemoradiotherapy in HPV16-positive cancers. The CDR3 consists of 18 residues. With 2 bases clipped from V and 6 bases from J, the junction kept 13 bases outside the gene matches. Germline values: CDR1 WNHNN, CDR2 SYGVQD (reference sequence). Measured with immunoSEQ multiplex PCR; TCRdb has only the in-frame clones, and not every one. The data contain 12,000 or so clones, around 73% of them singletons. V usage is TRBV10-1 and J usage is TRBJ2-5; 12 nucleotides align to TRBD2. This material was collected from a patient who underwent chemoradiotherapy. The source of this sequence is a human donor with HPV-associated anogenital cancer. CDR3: CASSEKKASGRVQKTQYF. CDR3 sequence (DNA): TGCGCCAGCAGTGAGAAAAAGGCTAGCGGGAGGGTTCAAAAGACCCAGTACTTC.